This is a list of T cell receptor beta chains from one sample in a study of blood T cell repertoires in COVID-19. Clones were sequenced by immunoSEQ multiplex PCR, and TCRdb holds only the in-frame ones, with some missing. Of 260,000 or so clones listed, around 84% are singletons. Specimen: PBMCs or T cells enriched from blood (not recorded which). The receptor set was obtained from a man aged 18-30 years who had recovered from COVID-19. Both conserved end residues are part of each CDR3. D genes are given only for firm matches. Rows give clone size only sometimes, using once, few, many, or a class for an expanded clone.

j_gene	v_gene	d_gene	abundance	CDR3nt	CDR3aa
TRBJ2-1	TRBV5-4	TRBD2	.	TGTGCCAGCAGCTGGGGGACTAGCGGAATAGCGTACAATGAGCAGTTCTTC	CASSWGTSGIAYNEQFF
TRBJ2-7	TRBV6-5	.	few	TGTGCCAGCAGTTACTCTAGCGGAGTAGTCTACGAGCAGTACTTC	CASSYSSGVVYEQYF
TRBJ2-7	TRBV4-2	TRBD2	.	TGTGCCAGCAGCCCCAATAGCGGGAGGGACACCTACGAGCAGTACTTC	CASSPNSGRDTYEQYF
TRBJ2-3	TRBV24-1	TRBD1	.	TGTGCCACCAGTGATTCGAGACAGGGGGCAGATACGCAGTATTTT	CATSDSRQGADTQYF
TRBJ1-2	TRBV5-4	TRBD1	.	TGTGCCAGCAGCAGACAGGGGGAGGGTAACTATGGCTACACCTTC	CASSRQGEGNYGYTF
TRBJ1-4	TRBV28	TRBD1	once	TGTGCCAGCAGTTCGATTCACCGACAGGGAGCTAATGAAAAACTGTTTTTT	CASSSIHRQGANEKLFF
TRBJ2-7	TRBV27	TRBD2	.	TGTGCCAGCGGGACTAGCGGCACCTACGAGCAGTACTTC	CASGTSGTYEQYF
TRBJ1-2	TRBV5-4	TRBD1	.	TGTGCCAGCAGTCGACAGGGCCCATCGGAGTATGGCTACACCTTC	CASSRQGPSEYGYTF
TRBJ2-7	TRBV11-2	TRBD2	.	TGTGCCAGCAGCTTACCGGGACTAGCGGAACCGATGCACGTCTACGAGCAGTACTTC	CASSLPGLAEPMHVYEQYF
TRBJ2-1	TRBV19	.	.	TGTGCCAGTAGTAAAGGCGGGGATAGTGTGGGTGAGCAGTTCTTC	CASSKGGDSVGEQFF
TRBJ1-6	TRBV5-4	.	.	TGTGCCAGCAGCTTTCAGGCAGGGGTTAATTCACCCCTCCACTTT	CASSFQAGVNSPLHF
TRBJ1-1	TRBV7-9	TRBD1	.	TGTGCCAGCAGTATAGACAGGGGGGATGAAGCTTTCTTT	CASSIDRGDEAFF
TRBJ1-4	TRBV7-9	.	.	TGTGCCAGCAGAAAATCCCAGGGTAACACTGAAAAACTGTTTTTT	CASRKSQGNTEKLFF
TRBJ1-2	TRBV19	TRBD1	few	TGTGCCAGCAACCCCGCCGACCGGACAGGGGGAGGCTACACCTTC	CASNPADRTGGGYTF
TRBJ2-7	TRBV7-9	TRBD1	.	TGTGCCAGCAGCTTATCCTCCGGGACAGGCAGCGAGCAGTACTTC	CASSLSSGTGSEQYF
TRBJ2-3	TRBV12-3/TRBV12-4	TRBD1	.	TGTGCCAGCAGTAAAGGGACAGGCACTCAGCAGTATTTT	CASSKGTGTQQYF
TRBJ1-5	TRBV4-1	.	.	TGCGCCAGCAGCCAACGGCGGGGTGATCAGCCCCAGCATTTT	CASSQRRGDQPQHF
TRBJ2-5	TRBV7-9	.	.	TGTGCCAGCAGCTTAATGAGGGAGGTGGAGACCCAGTACTTC	CASSLMREVETQYF
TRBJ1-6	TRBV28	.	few	TGTGCCAGCAGTAGACAGAGCTCCTATAATTCACCCCTCCACTTT	CASSRQSSYNSPLHF
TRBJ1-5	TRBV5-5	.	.	TGTGCCAGCAGCTTGGGACGGAGTAATCAGCCCCAGCATTTT	CASSLGRSNQPQHF
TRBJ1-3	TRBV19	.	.	TGTGCCAGTAGTATAGGCCCTCTGGCCGTGAACACCATATATTTT	CASSIGPLAVNTIYF
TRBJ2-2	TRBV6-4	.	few	TGTGCCAGCAGTGCCGGGACTTCCTTTCCCGGGGAGCTGTTTTTT	CASSAGTSFPGELFF
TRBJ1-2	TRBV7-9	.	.	TGTGCCAGCAGCTTAGGGCCAGGCGTTAACTATGGCTACACCTTC	CASSLGPGVNYGYTF
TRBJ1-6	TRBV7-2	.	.	TGTGCCAGCAGCTCTGAGAGCTCCTATAATTCACCCCTCCACTTT	CASSSESSYNSPLHF
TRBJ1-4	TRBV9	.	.	TGTGCCAGCAGCGTAGCTCTGGGGGGGAATGAAAAACTGTTTTTT	CASSVALGGNEKLFF
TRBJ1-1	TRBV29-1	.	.	TGCAGCGTTGACCCAGGTATGAACACTGAAGCTTTCTTT	CSVDPGMNTEAFF
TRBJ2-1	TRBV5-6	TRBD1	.	TGTGCCAGCAGCCCCGGGACAGGGATACACAATGAGCAGTTCTTC	CASSPGTGIHNEQFF
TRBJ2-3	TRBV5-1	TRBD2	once	TGCGCCAGCAGCTTGGGAGCGGGAGGACACACAAGCACAGATACGCAGTATTTT	CASSLGAGGHTSTDTQYF
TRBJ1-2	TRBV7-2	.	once	TGTGCCAGCAGCGATCTACGGGGAGGAGTTGGCTACACCTTC	CASSDLRGGVGYTF
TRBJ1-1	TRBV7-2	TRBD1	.	TGTGCCAGCAGCACCGGGACAGGGATGGGTAGCACTGAAGCTTTCTTT	CASSTGTGMGSTEAFF
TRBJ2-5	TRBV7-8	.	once	TGTGCCAGCAGCTTAGGGGCCAGGGTAATAGAGACCCAGTACTTC	CASSLGARVIETQYF
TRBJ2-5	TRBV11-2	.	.	TGTGCCAGCAGCCCCGGGAGTCACCAAGAGACCCAGTACTTC	CASSPGSHQETQYF
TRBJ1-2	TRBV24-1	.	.	TGTGCCACCTCCCCCACAGGCGCCGGACCCTATGGCTACACCTTC	CATSPTGAGPYGYTF
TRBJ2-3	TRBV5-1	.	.	TGCGCCAGCAGCTACACGAGCACAGATACGCAGTATTTT	CASSYTSTDTQYF
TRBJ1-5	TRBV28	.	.	TGTGCCAGCAGTCGGTCCCTTGAGGGTCAGCCCCAGCATTTT	CASSRSLEGQPQHF
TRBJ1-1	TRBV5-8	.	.	TGTGCCAGCAGCTTGGTGGGGGGTGGAACGAACACTGAAGCTTTCTTT	CASSLVGGGTNTEAFF
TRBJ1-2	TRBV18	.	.	TGTGCCAGCTCACCACCTGGGCAGGCCAACTATGGCTACACCTTC	CASSPPGQANYGYTF
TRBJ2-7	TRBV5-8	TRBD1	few	TGTGCCAGCAGCGCTGGGACAGGGTACGAGCAGTACTTC	CASSAGTGYEQYF
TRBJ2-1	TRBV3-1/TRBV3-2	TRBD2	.	TGTGCCAGCAGAAGACTAGCGGGAGGGCCTGTTGATGAGCAGTTCTTC	CASRRLAGGPVDEQFF
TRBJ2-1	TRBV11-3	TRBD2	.	TGTGCCAGCAGCTTAGTACAGGGACTAGCGGGAGGGTACAATGAGCAGTTCTTC	CASSLVQGLAGGYNEQFF
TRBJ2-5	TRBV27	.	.	TGTGCCAGCAGTTTAAGGTCTCGGGGGACAGTCCAAGAGACCCAGTACTTC	CASSLRSRGTVQETQYF
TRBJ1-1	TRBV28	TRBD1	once	TGTGCCAGCAGCCCGACAGGGAGTGAAGCTTTCTTT	CASSPTGSEAFF
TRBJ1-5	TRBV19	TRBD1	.	TGTGCCAGTAGTATAGGACAGGGGATTCAGCCCCAGCATTTT	CASSIGQGIQPQHF